This T cell receptor beta chain was retrieved from a study of OX40 agonist ivuxolimab in advanced cancers. Profiled with immunoSEQ multiplex PCR; TCRdb holds only in-frame clones, not every one. The sample yields under 100,000 clones, nearly 90% seen once. General study findings and limits: Relative to CD4+ cells, CD8+ T cells on average had more expanded clones. Partial responders dosed at 0.1-3.0 mg/kg displayed clonal expansion ranking among the lowest.

As for this clone: The target antigen is unknown.

Trimming took off 7 bases at V and 3 bases at J, with 7 bases between the two ends. Germline values: CDR1 ENHRY, CDR2 SYGVKD. This CDR3 contains 12 residues. J is TRBJ1-3 and V is TRBV10-3, with no clear D. The sequencing used CD4+ or CD8+ T cells sorted from blood, collected in a trial of the OX40 agonist ivuxolimab. The receptor's source is an adult with an advanced solid tumor such as melanoma, head and neck, liver or kidney cancer. The CDR3 region has the DNA TGTGCCATCACCCGAGATGGAAACACCATATATTTT. Translating gives CAITRDGNTIYF.